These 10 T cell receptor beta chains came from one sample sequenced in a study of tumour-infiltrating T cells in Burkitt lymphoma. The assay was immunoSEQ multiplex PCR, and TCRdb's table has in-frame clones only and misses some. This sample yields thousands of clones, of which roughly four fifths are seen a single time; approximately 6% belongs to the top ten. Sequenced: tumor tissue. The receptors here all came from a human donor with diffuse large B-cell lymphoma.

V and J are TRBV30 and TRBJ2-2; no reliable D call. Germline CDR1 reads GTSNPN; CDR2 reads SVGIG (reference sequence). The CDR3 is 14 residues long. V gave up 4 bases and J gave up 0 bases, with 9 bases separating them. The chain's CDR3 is CAWTLSANTGELFF. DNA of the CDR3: TGTGCCTGGACTTTAAGCGCGAACACCGGGGAGCTGTTTTTT.

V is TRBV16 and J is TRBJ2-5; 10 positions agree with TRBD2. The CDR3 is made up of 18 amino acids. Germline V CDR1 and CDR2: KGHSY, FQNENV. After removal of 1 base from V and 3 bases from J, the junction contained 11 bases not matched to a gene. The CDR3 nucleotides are TGTGCCAGCAGCCAATGGGGGCCAGCGGGAGGGCCGGAAGAGACCCAGTACTTC. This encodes CASSQWGPAGGPEETQYF.

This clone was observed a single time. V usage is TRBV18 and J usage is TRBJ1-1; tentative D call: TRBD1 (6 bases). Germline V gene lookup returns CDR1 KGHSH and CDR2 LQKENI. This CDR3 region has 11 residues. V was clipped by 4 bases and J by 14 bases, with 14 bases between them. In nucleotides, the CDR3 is TGTGCCAGCTCACTCCAGGGGCTTCTATTCTTT. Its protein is CASSLQGLLFF.

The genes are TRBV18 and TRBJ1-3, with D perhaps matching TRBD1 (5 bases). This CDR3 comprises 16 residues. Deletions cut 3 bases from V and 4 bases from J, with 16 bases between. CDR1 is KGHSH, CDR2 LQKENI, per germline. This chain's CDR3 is CASSPDSRKLGNTIYF. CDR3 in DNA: TGTGCCAGCTCACCCGACAGCAGAAAACTCGGAAACACCATATATTTT.

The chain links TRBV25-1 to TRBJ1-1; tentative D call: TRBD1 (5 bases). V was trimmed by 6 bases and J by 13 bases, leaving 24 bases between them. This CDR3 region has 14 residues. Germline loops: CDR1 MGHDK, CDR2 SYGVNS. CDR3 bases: TGTGCCAGCAGCGAGAAGACAGTGCAAAGTCGTTTTTTCTTT. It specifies CASSEKTVQSRFFF.

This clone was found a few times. This CDR3 reads CASSGWTGPEKLFF. In nucleotides, the CDR3 is TGTGCCAGTAGTGGGTGGACAGGGCCTGAAAAACTGTTTTTT. The V and J genes are TRBV19 and TRBJ1-4; 8 nucleotides align to TRBD1. CDR3 length equals 14 residues. In germline, CDR1 is LNHDA, CDR2 SQIVND (reference sequence). V was clipped by 5 bases and J by 7 bases; unmatched bases: 6. Full variable domain (remainder filled in from reference TRBV19 and TRBJ1-4): DGGITQSPKYLFRKEGQNVTLSCEQNLNHDAMYWYRQDPGQGLRLIYYSQIVNDFQKGDIAEGYSVSREKKESFPLTVTSAQKNPTAFYLCASSGWTGPEKLFFGSGTQLSVL.

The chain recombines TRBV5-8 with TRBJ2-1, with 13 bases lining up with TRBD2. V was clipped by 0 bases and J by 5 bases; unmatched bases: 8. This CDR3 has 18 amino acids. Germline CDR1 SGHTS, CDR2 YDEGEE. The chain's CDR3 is CASSLGQLAGGADNEQFF. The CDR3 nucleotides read TGTGCCAGCAGCTTGGGGCAACTAGCGGGAGGGGCCGACAATGAGCAGTTCTTC.

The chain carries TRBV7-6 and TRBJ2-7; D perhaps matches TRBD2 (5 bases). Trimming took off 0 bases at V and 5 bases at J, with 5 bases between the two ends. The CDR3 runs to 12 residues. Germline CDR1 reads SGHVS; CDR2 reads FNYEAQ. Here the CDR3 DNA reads TGTGCCAGCAGCTTAGCGAGGGACGAGCAGTACTTC. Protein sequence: CASSLARDEQYF. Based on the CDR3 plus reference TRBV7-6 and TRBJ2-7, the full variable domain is GAGVSQSPRYKVTKRGQDVALRCDPISGHVSLYWYRQALGQGPEFLTYFNYEAQQDKSGLPNDRFSAERPEGSISTLTIQRTEQRDSAMYRCASSLARDEQYFGPGTRLTVT.

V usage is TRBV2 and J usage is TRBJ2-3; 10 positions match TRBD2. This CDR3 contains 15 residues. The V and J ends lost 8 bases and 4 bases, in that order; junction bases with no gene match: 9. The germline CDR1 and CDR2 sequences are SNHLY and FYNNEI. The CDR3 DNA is TGTGCCAGCGAAGACCTAGCGGGAGAATCAGATACGCAGTATTTT. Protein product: CASEDLAGESDTQYF.

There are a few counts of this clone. The chain's CDR3 is CASSSPPSDTQYF. The CDR3 DNA reads as TGTGCCAGCAGCTCCCCCCCATCAGATACGCAGTATTTT. The chain is built from TRBV5-5 and TRBJ2-3; D is ambiguous. The ends were cut back, 3 bases at V and 4 bases at J, with 9 bases in the middle. Germline V gene data show CDR1 as SGHKS and CDR2 as YYEKEE (reference sequence). This CDR3 is 13 amino acids long.